Shown below are 10 T cell receptor beta chains from a single sample sequenced in a study of shared clonotypes between healthy human individuals. Assay used: immunoSEQ multiplex PCR; TCRdb lists only in-frame clones, some missing. The repertoire holds millions of clones, around 93% seen once, with 1.5% to 2% in the top ten. Naivety among CD8 cells was defined by CD45RO negativity and positive CCR7 selection, thereby excluding terminally differentiated effector memory CD45RA+ cells. Sequenced: naive CD8+ T cells from PBMCs. The receptors originated from a man aged 18 to 29 in good health. Some clones in this sample may be carry-over from other donors' samples.

This chain links TRBV27 with TRBJ1-4; 7 nucleotides line up with TRBD1. The length of the CDR3 is 14 residues. Germline V CDR1 and CDR2: MNHEY, SMNVEV (reference sequence). Germline trimming cut 5 bases from V and 8 bases from J; bases unmatched to any gene: 8. CDR3 region: CASSIDRVGEKLFF. CDR3 in DNA: TGTGCCAGCAGTATCGACAGGGTGGGAGAAAAACTGTTTTTT.

This rearrangement joins TRBV11-2 to TRBJ2-7; D is unresolved. The germline V gene encodes CDR1 SGHAT and CDR2 FQNNGV. The CDR3 loop spans 13 amino acids. The germline V and J ends were trimmed by 1 base and 0 bases, with 4 bases remaining between them. The CDR3 DNA follows: TGTGCCAGCAGCTTAGTATTCTCCTACGAGCAGTACTTC. Translating it yields CASSLVFSYEQYF. The full variable domain, completed using reference TRBV11-2 and TRBJ2-7, is EAGVAQSPRYKIIEKRQSVAFWCNPISGHATLYWYQQILGQGPKLLIQFQNNGVVDDSQLPKDRFSAERLKGVDSTLKIQPAKLEDSAVYLCASSLVFSYEQYFGPGTRLTVT.

V usage is TRBV11-2 and J usage is TRBJ2-3; TRBD2 agrees at 11 bases. The junction had 11 bases not matched to a gene; V was cut back by 9 bases and J by 3 bases. The length of the CDR3 is 16 residues. Germline-derived CDR1 and CDR2 are SGHAT and FQNNGV. The chain's CDR3 is CASTRDPSGRTDTQYF. The CDR3 coding sequence is TGTGCCAGTACACGAGACCCTAGCGGGAGGACAGATACGCAGTATTTT.

The sample holds one count of this clone. The chain carries TRBV11-1 and TRBJ1-2; no definite D call. The CDR3 length is 15 residues. Between the trimmed V and J ends, which lost 2 bases and 8 bases, there was a span of 18 bases. Germline assignment: CDR1 SGHAT and CDR2 FQDESV (reference sequence). For the CDR3, the DNA is TGTGCCAGCAGCTTACCCCGCGGTCCGGACTCAGGCTACACCTTC. It yields the protein CASSLPRGPDSGYTF.

The chain carries TRBV28 and TRBJ1-2, with a weak D call TRBD1 (6 bases). Trimming left V 5 bases short and J 8 bases short, with 18 bases between. There are 14 residues in the CDR3. CDR1 is MDHEN, CDR2 SYDVKM, per germline. In DNA form, the CDR3 reads TGTGCCAGCAGTCCAATTGCAGGGGAAGAAGGCTACACCTTC. Translating it yields CASSPIAGEEGYTF.

The chain joins TRBV7-9 to TRBJ2-1, with D tentatively TRBD2 (5 bases). Deletions cut 2 bases from V and 10 bases from J, with 18 bases between. The CDR3 runs 15 residues. CDR1 is SEHNR and CDR2 is FQNEAQ in the germline V gene (reference sequence). This chain's CDR3 is CASSLMASRTDEQFF. CDR3 sequence (DNA): TGTGCCAGCAGCTTAATGGCTAGCAGGACGGACGAGCAGTTCTTC.

The J gene is TRBJ2-2, the V gene TRBV7-9, with 8 positions matching TRBD1. Trimming at V came to 5 bases and at J to 7 bases, leaving 9 bases not matched to a gene. The CDR3 runs to 15 residues. Germline CDR1 is SEHNR and CDR2 is FQNEAQ (reference sequence). CDR3 residues: CASSPQDREDGELFF. As DNA, the CDR3 is TGTGCCAGCAGCCCCCAGGACAGGGAGGACGGGGAGCTGTTTTTT.

The CDR3 reads CASSLAGLPQTQYF. The CDR3 DNA follows: TGTGCCAGCAGCTTAGCGGGACTCCCCCAGACCCAGTACTTC. This chain uses TRBV7-9 with TRBJ2-5; D might be TRBD2 (6 bases). The CDR3 is 14 residues long. Trimming shortened V by 0 bases and J by 6 bases, and 11 bases separated the two germline ends. Per the germline V gene, CDR1 is SEHNR and CDR2 is FQNEAQ (reference sequence).

A remark on this clone: Other DNA sequences in the sample encode the same CDR3. The J gene is TRBJ2-3, the V gene TRBV7-3; D call uncertain. Germline lookup yields CDR1 SGHTA and CDR2 FQGTGA. This CDR3 is built from 14 residues. The V and J ends lost 3 bases and 2 bases respectively, with 9 bases between them. The CDR3 sequence: CASSFSGSTDTQYF. For the CDR3, the DNA is TGTGCCAGCAGCTTCTCGGGTTCCACAGATACGCAGTATTTT.

The chain carries TRBV5-6 and TRBJ1-2, with D unclear. The ends were cut back, 1 base at V and 4 bases at J, with 14 bases in the middle. Germline CDR1 is SGHDT and CDR2 is YYEEEE. The CDR3 totals 15 residues. The CDR3 bases are TGTGCCAGCAGCTTGTTGCGGGTCCCCAGCTATGGCTACACCTTC. The encoded protein is CASSLLRVPSYGYTF.